The T cell receptor beta chain under discussion was sequenced for a study of T cell changes during pregnancy in multiple sclerosis (dated by TCRdb to the late 2010s). General notes on the study: The study looked at changes in the T cell repertoire across pregnancy in women with multiple sclerosis.

The CDR3 has 14 amino acids, counting the end cysteine and phenylalanine. Kept here is only the CDR3 DNA, which spans 42 bases and is read in frame from base 1. Compared with germline, V lacks 3 bases and J lacks 2 bases; bases without a gene match: 4. CDR1 and CDR2 are drawn from the germline V gene (reference sequence): SEHNR, FQNEAQ. With respect to this clone: What this receptor recognizes is not known. Base qualities were left out, and no much larger clone turns up one base away.

The method was the immunoSEQ multiplex PCR assay. Entries here come from immuneACCESS through TCRdb and include only in-frame sequences with V and J called. Some clones fail to appear in such tables; in the studies checked, an unresolved V gene covers under half of the shortfall, and the cause of the remainder is unknown. The table for this sample lists about 49,000 clones; 90% to 95% of them were counted only once. Roughly 5% of the sample is taken by the ten largest. The origin of this receptor is a female donor with multiple sclerosis, enrolled in a pregnancy study. The sample here was CD8+ T cells from peripheral blood mononuclear cells, taken before pregnancy. The receptor chain draws on TRBV7-9 and TRBJ2-7, with TRBD1 matching 7 junction bases. DNA sequence: TGTGCCAGCAGCTTCTACGACAGGGCCTACGAGCAGTACTTC. The encoded protein is CASSFYDRAYEQYF. Extended through the reference TRBV7-9 and TRBJ2-7 proteins, this CDR3 yields the full variable domain: DTGVSQNPRHKITKRGQNVTFRCDPISEHNRLYWYRQTLGQGPEFLTYFQNEAQLEKSRLLSDRFSAERPKGSFSTLEIQRTEQGDSAMYLCASSFYDRAYEQYFGPGTRLTVT.